These 29 T cell receptor beta chains originate from one sample sequenced in a study of blood T cell repertoires in COVID-19. The protocol was immunoSEQ multiplex PCR, while the TCRdb copy is restricted to in-frame clones and leaves out a portion. The table has 200,000 to 300,000 clones, roughly 86% seen once. The sequencing input was PBMCs or T cells enriched from blood (not recorded which). All receptors derive from a woman aged 18 to 35 who had recovered from COVID-19.

V is TRBV28 and J is TRBJ1-2, with D unresolved. There are 15 residues in the CDR3. The V gene's germline CDR1 is MDHEN and CDR2 SYDVKM. Trimming took off 5 bases at V and 0 bases at J, with 13 bases between the two ends. CDR3 nucleotide sequence: TGTGCCAGCAGTAATCCAGGCTTAGCTAACTATGGCTACACCTTC. It specifies CASSNPGLANYGYTF.

V gene TRBV4-3 combines with J gene TRBJ1-2, with 7 bases matching TRBD1. The CDR3 spans 14 residues. Germline-derived CDR1 and CDR2 are LGHNA and YSLEER. V dropped 2 bases and J dropped 6; count of bases not matched to a gene: 6. The CDR3 is CASSQLTGVHGYTF. CDR3 nucleotides: TGCGCCAGCAGCCAACTTACAGGGGTTCATGGCTACACCTTC.

The rearrangement joins TRBV4-1 to TRBJ2-7; 7 bases fit TRBD2. This CDR3 contains 14 residues. From germline, CDR1 is MGHRA and CDR2 YSYEKL. The ends lost 4 bases at V and 5 bases at J; junction bases unmatched: 8. The chain's CDR3 is CASSRTITSDEQYF. The CDR3 DNA follows: TGCGCCAGCAGCCGCACCATAACTAGCGACGAGCAGTACTTC.

The chain joins TRBV11-2 to TRBJ1-6; TRBD1 matches 9 bases. The CDR3 totals 17 residues. V gave up 6 bases and J gave up 6 bases; unmatched junction bases: 12. Germline-derived CDR1 and CDR2 are SGHAT and FQNNGV. CDR3 coding DNA: TGTGCCAGCAGAAACCCTCGGGGACAGGGCTTTAATTCACCCCTCCACTTT. Protein product: CASRNPRGQGFNSPLHF. Drawing the rest from reference TRBV11-2 and TRBJ1-6, the complete variable domain is EAGVAQSPRYKIIEKRQSVAFWCNPISGHATLYWYQQILGQGPKLLIQFQNNGVVDDSQLPKDRFSAERLKGVDSTLKIQPAKLEDSAVYLCASRNPRGQGFNSPLHFGNGTRLTVT.

The rearrangement links TRBV15 to TRBJ1-4, with D perhaps matching TRBD1 (6 bases). Germline CDR1 reads LNHNV; CDR2 reads YYDKDF (reference sequence). V was shortened by 2 bases and J by 5 bases, with 15 bases between the two germline ends. This CDR3 is built from 16 residues. CDR3 sequence: CATSRHPPTGNEKLFF. CDR3 in DNA: TGTGCCACCAGCAGACACCCCCCGACAGGCAATGAAAAACTGTTTTTT. Full variable domain (remainder filled in from reference TRBV15 and TRBJ1-4): DAMVIQNPRYQVTQFGKPVTLSCSQTLNHNVMYWYQQKSSQAPKLLFHYYDKDFNNEADTPDNFQSRRPNTSFCFLDIRSPGLGDTAMYLCATSRHPPTGNEKLFFGSGTQLSVL.

In DNA, the CDR3 is TGTGCCAGCAGGACTAGCGGGAGTTACGAGCAGTACTTC. This codes for CASRTSGSYEQYF. The V call is TRBV27, the J call TRBJ2-7, with TRBD2 matching over 12 bases. Germline V gene sequence: CDR1 MNHEY, CDR2 SMNVEV (reference sequence). This CDR3 comprises 13 residues. V dropped 6 bases and J dropped 4; count of bases not matched to a gene: 1.

CDR3 region: CAWSATGETQYF. The DNA for the CDR3 is TGTGCCTGGAGCGCAACGGGTGAGACCCAGTACTTC. The rearrangement joins TRBV30 to TRBJ2-5, with D unresolved. The CDR3 consists of 12 residues. V lost 3 bases and J lost 5, with 10 bases in between. Looked up from germline, CDR1 is GTSNPN and CDR2 is SVGIG (reference sequence). Supplemented by reference TRBV30 and TRBJ2-5, the full variable domain reads SQTIHQWPATLVQPVGSPLSLECTVEGTSNPNLYWYRQAAGRGLQLLFYSVGIGQISSEVPQNLSASRPQDRQFILSSKKLLLSDSGFYLCAWSATGETQYFGPGTRLLVL.

This chain connects TRBV6-5 to TRBJ1-2; TRBD1 matches 7 bases. CDR1 and CDR2 from the germline V gene are MNHEY and SVGAGI. CDR3 length: 13 amino acids. The J segment lost 7 bases and the V segment lost 8 bases, leaving 10 bases of the junction unmatched. The CDR3 region is CASSGEGATGYTF. The CDR3, as DNA: TGTGCCAGCTCTGGCGAGGGGGCTACTGGCTACACCTTC.

V is TRBV3-1 (or the pseudogene TRBV3-2) and J is TRBJ2-7; perhaps TRBD2 as D (5 bases). The germline gives CDR1 LGHDT, CDR2 YNNKEL (reference sequence). Trimming left V 8 bases short and J 5 bases short, with 19 bases between. The CDR3 sequence is 14 residues long. CDR3 coding DNA: TGTGCCAGCTCGGGAAACGGCCGCAAGGACGAGCAGTACTTC. It translates to CASSGNGRKDEQYF.

The chain links TRBV7-8 to TRBJ2-7; the D gene is possibly TRBD2 (5 bases). V lost 3 bases and J 3 bases, leaving 6 bases between the germline ends. The CDR3 spans 12 residues. Germline-derived CDR1 and CDR2 are SGHVS and FQNEAQ. CDR3 protein: CASSFGDYEQYF. CDR3 DNA sequence: TGTGCCAGCAGCTTCGGGGACTACGAGCAGTACTTC.

The J gene is TRBJ2-5, the V gene TRBV7-9; D remains unclear. CDR1 is SEHNR and CDR2 is FQNEAQ in the germline V gene (reference sequence). Trimming left V 0 bases short and J 2 bases short, with 13 bases between. This CDR3 contains 16 residues. The CDR3 DNA reads TGTGCCAGCAGCTTAGCGTCGGGTCGGCTTCAAGAGACCCAGTACTTC. Its translation: CASSLASGRLQETQYF.

The DNA for the CDR3 is TGTGCCAGCGCAGCGGGAGGGCCATACAATGAGCAGTTCTTC. Its protein is CASAAGGPYNEQFF. The V gene is TRBV6-5, the J gene TRBJ2-1; 10 bases fit TRBD2. This CDR3 spans 14 amino acids. Germline trimming cut 8 bases from V and 4 bases from J; bases unmatched to any gene: 5. Germline CDR1 reads MNHEY; CDR2 reads SVGAGI.

This clone was found once. This sequence joins TRBV30 and TRBJ1-5, with D possibly being TRBD1 (6 bases). The V and J ends lost 4 bases and 7 bases respectively, with 17 bases between them. CDR3 length equals 14 residues. The germline CDR1 and CDR2 sequences are GTSNPN and SVGIG (reference sequence). The CDR3 DNA reads TGTGCCTGGACCACTCCGACAGGTACACAGCCCCAGCATTTT. As protein: CAWTTPTGTQPQHF.

V usage is TRBV27 and J usage is TRBJ2-1; 8 bases agree with TRBD1. J lost 1 base, V lost 5 bases, and 4 bases had no gene match. This CDR3 spans 15 amino acids. Germline lookup yields CDR1 MNHEY and CDR2 SMNVEV (reference sequence). The CDR3 sequence: CASSNRDRSYNEQFF. The DNA for the CDR3 is TGTGCCAGCAGTAACCGGGACAGGTCCTACAATGAGCAGTTCTTC.

The chain links TRBV10-3 to TRBJ1-2, with D possibly TRBD1 on 5 matching bases. Germline CDR1 and CDR2: ENHRY and SYGVKD. Trimming left V 2 bases short and J 4 bases short, with 8 bases between. The CDR3 is 13 residues long. The CDR3 region is CAISEEGLYGYTF. The DNA for the CDR3 is TGTGCCATCAGTGAGGAGGGACTCTATGGCTACACCTTC.

The chain is built from TRBV28 and TRBJ1-5; TRBD1 matches at 10 bases. CDR1 is MDHEN and CDR2 is SYDVKM in the germline V gene. The J segment lost 7 bases and the V segment lost 4 bases, leaving 13 bases of the junction unmatched. The CDR3 has 17 residues. This CDR3 reads CASSYLLDRGRWQPQHF. The CDR3 DNA reads as TGTGCCAGCAGTTACCTGCTTGACAGGGGGCGATGGCAGCCCCAGCATTTT.

The rearrangement links TRBV27 to TRBJ2-3; 7 bases fit TRBD2. V dropped 3 bases and J dropped 7; count of bases not matched to a gene: 10. CDR1 is MNHEY and CDR2 is SMNVEV in the germline V gene (reference sequence). The CDR3 is 15 residues long. The CDR3 bases are TGTGCCAGCAGTTTCAACCCCGTGACTAGCAATACGCAGTATTTT. Translating it yields CASSFNPVTSNTQYF.

This clone appeared once. The chain couples TRBV7-2 to TRBJ1-2; no definite D call. Trimming took off 2 bases at V and 2 bases at J, with 9 bases between the two ends. Per the germline V gene, CDR1 is SGHTA and CDR2 is FQGNSA. The CDR3 runs 14 residues. The CDR3 nucleotides read TGTGCCAGCAGCTTATATAACCTAAACTATGGCTACACCTTC. Its translation: CASSLYNLNYGYTF.

The CDR3 spells CASSPNRGGVAFF. The CDR3 DNA reads TGTGCCAGCTCACCAAATCGCGGGGGTGTAGCTTTCTTT. This rearrangement joins TRBV18 to TRBJ1-1, with TRBD1 as a possible D gene (5 bases). The CDR3 is made up of 13 amino acids. V shed 2 bases and J shed 10 bases, with 14 bases lying between them. CDR1 and CDR2 (germline): KGHSH, LQKENI. The whole variable domain, remainder taken from reference TRBV18 and TRBJ1-1, is NAGVMQNPRHLVRRRGQEARLRCSPMKGHSHVYWYRQLPEEGLKFMVYLQKENIIDESGMPKERFSAEFPKEGPSILRIQQVVRGDSAAYFCASSPNRGGVAFFGQGTRLTVV.

The chain uses TRBV30 and TRBJ2-7; 9 bases are shared with TRBD2. V lost 0 bases and J lost 4; bases outside the gene matches: 4. Per germline, CDR1 GTSNPN and CDR2 SVGIG (reference sequence). The CDR3 sequence is 14 residues long. CDR3 amino acids: CAWSVLSGGYEQYF. CDR3 sequence (DNA): TGTGCCTGGAGTGTACTTAGCGGGGGTTACGAGCAGTACTTC. The variable domain in full, completed from reference TRBV30 and TRBJ2-7, reads SQTIHQWPATLVQPVGSPLSLECTVEGTSNPNLYWYRQAAGRGLQLLFYSVGIGQISSEVPQNLSASRPQDRQFILSSKKLLLSDSGFYLCAWSVLSGGYEQYFGPGTRLTVT.

V is TRBV10-3 and J is TRBJ2-3, with no clear D. The germline CDR1 and CDR2 sequences are ENHRY and SYGVKD. CDR3 length equals 14 residues. The V gene lost 5 bases and the J gene lost 4 bases, with 13 bases spanning the gap. CDR3 amino acids: CAISTRYDSDTQYF. The CDR3 nucleotides are TGTGCCATCAGTACCCGGTACGATTCAGATACGCAGTATTTT.

The chain's CDR3 is CATSDRTGTAFF. The CDR3 DNA reads TGTGCCACCAGTGACCGGACAGGGACCGCTTTCTTT. The chain combines TRBV24-1 with TRBJ1-1, with 8 bases aligning to TRBD1. Germline CDR1 reads KGHDR; CDR2 reads SFDVKD. CDR3 length equals 12 residues. Trimming cost V 4 bases and J 11 bases; bases outside gene matches: 5.

This chain uses TRBV9 with TRBJ2-1, with D maybe TRBD2 (5 bases). Per germline, CDR1 SGDLS and CDR2 YYNGEE. V was cut by 0 bases and J by 2 bases, with 18 bases left in between. CDR3 length: 18 amino acids. The DNA of the CDR3 is TGTGCCAGCAGCGTAGGCCCCCCTTTGTGGGAGACCTACAATGAGCAGTTCTTC. As protein: CASSVGPPLWETYNEQFF.

The chain links TRBV11-2 to TRBJ1-2; possible D gene TRBD1, 6 bases. V lost 1 base and J lost 2, with 11 bases in between. Germline V gene data show CDR1 as SGHAT and CDR2 as FQNNGV. CDR3 size: 15 residues. As DNA, the CDR3 is TGTGCCAGCAGCTTAGCACAGGGATACAACTATGGCTACACCTTC. This gives the protein CASSLAQGYNYGYTF.

This clone has just one count. The rearrangement links TRBV19 to TRBJ2-7; 7 bases are a match to TRBD2. Per germline, CDR1 LNHDA and CDR2 SQIVND (reference sequence). V shed 5 bases, J shed 3 bases, and the junction held 13 bases outside the gene matches. The CDR3 totals 16 residues. The CDR3, as DNA: TGTGCCAGTAGTGTTCAGCGAGCGGGACCTGGCTACGAGCAGTACTTC. Its translation: CASSVQRAGPGYEQYF.

This clone was detected only once. The chain has TRBV11-3 and TRBJ2-1; possibly TRBD2 for D (5 bases). Germline CDR1 is SGHNT and CDR2 is YENEEA. V shed 1 base and J shed 3 bases, with 19 bases lying between them. The CDR3 is made up of 18 amino acids. In DNA, the CDR3 is TGTGCCAGCAGCTTAGTGTTTCGGGGAAACGTCCGCTACAATGAGCAGTTCTTC. Translated: CASSLVFRGNVRYNEQFF.

The chain links TRBV19 to TRBJ1-1; D ambiguous. The CDR3 runs 13 residues. The germline CDR1 and CDR2 sequences are LNHDA and SQIVND (reference sequence). Deletions cut 9 bases from V and 5 bases from J, with 16 bases between. The CDR3 coding sequence is TGTGCCAGCCAAGACGGCTGGAGGACTGAAGCTTTCTTT. Its translation is CASQDGWRTEAFF.

The gene calls are TRBV19 and TRBJ1-1, with TRBD1 matching 9 bases. V shed 6 bases, J shed 3 bases, and the junction held 5 bases outside the gene matches. Germline CDR1 reads LNHDA; CDR2 reads SQIVND (reference sequence). There are 14 residues in the CDR3. CDR3 in DNA: TGTGCCAGTAGAACGACAGGGGGGGACACTGAAGCTTTCTTT. This sequence encodes CASRTTGGDTEAFF. Drawing the rest from reference TRBV19 and TRBJ1-1, the complete variable domain is DGGITQSPKYLFRKEGQNVTLSCEQNLNHDAMYWYRQDPGQGLRLIYYSQIVNDFQKGDIAEGYSVSREKKESFPLTVTSAQKNPTAFYLCASRTTGGDTEAFFGQGTRLTVV.

The rearrangement links TRBV5-8 to TRBJ2-7; 11 nucleotides agree with TRBD1. The CDR3 has 16 residues. V shed 0 bases, J shed 6 bases, and the junction held 8 bases outside the gene matches. Germline CDR1 is SGHTS and CDR2 is YDEGEE. Written as DNA, the CDR3 is TGTGCCAGCAGCTTGGTCGTGGACAGGGGGCTCGGCGAGCAGTACTTC. It codes for CASSLVVDRGLGEQYF.